The source of this TCR beta chain is a study of blood T cell repertoires in COVID-19. V was pared by 3 bases and J by 7 bases, with 7 bases between. This CDR3 contains 12 residues. In germline, CDR1 is LNHDA, CDR2 SQIVND (reference sequence). As handled by the study authors: Reference gene primer amplification gave nucleated cell count estimates. Using immunoSEQ multiplex PCR, the repertoire was profiled, and TCRdb retains in-frame clones only, with some absent. V and J calls and clone size are copied from that table; D and trimming were computed from the DNA. Found here are over 95,000 clones, roughly 80% of them singletons; the top ten hold roughly 10%.

Specimen: peripheral blood. This TCR was sampled from a human donor in a cohort sampled during active COVID-19. This rearrangement joins TRBV19 to TRBJ2-1; D is ambiguous. CDR3 sequence: CASSIGTNEQFF. CDR3 nucleotides: TGTGCCAGTAGTATCGGTACGAATGAGCAGTTCTTC.